This TCR beta chain was identified during a study of T cell repertoires in cytomegalovirus infection. Study details: The public TCR beta signatures pointed to both CMV infection and matching HLA type. Regarding the study as a whole: Individuals carrying CMV plus the relevant HLA were identified by cumulative frequency of public TCR beta families. Dominating the ex vivo response were TCR beta clonotypes that were CMV-specific and HLA-C-restricted.

TCRdb redid the calling of the reads with MiXCR, one entry per CDR3 protein. The repertoire holds around 450,000 distinct CDR3 sequences, with approximately 33% as singletons. Comments on this clonotype: Its antigen remains unknown.

The CDR3 contains 11 residues. V lost 7 bases, J lost 14 bases, and 15 bases lay in between. Germline V gene sequence: CDR1 MNHNS, CDR2 SASEGT. This clonotype was obtained from a human donor in good health (CMV status not recorded). Some clones in this sample may be carry-over from other donors' samples. The chain couples TRBV6-1 to TRBJ2-1; D possibly matches TRBD1 or TRBD2 (6 bases each). The sequencing sample was made of PBMCs. This chain's CDR3 is CASKWARGEFF. Here the CDR3 DNA reads TGTGCCAGCAAATGGGCGAGGGGGGAGTTCTTC.